These 5 T cell receptor beta chains share one sample of origin, sequenced in a study of blood T cell repertoires in COVID-19. TCRdb keeps only in-frame clones here, not all; method: immunoSEQ multiplex PCR. The sample yields 40,000 to 55,000 clones, about 88% seen once. The sample comprised peripheral blood. The source of these receptors is a human donor in a cohort sampled during active COVID-19.

The rearrangement joins TRBV30 to TRBJ1-6; D gene ambiguous. The germline gives CDR1 GTSNPN, CDR2 SVGIG (reference sequence). The CDR3 is 13 amino acids. V lost 5 bases to trimming and J lost 5 bases, with 10 bases between them. CDR3: CAWEALNNSPLHF. The CDR3 coding sequence is TGTGCCTGGGAAGCGCTTAATAATTCACCCCTCCACTTT.

The chain has TRBV6-5 and TRBJ2-7; possibly TRBD1 for D (6 bases). Trimming took off 7 bases at V and 7 bases at J, with 20 bases between the two ends. This CDR3 spans 14 amino acids. Germline assignment: CDR1 MNHEY and CDR2 SVGAGI. The CDR3 sequence: CASTFQGPTGEQYF. CDR3 DNA sequence: TGTGCCAGCACCTTCCAGGGGCCGACCGGGGAGCAGTACTTC.

The gene calls are TRBV30 and TRBJ2-6, with TRBD2 matching over 12 bases. Looked up from germline, CDR1 is GTSNPN and CDR2 is SVGIG (reference sequence). Losses at the gene ends were 3 bases for V and 0 bases for J; bases not matched to a gene: 3. The CDR3 has 17 residues. As DNA, the CDR3 is TGTGCCTGGAGCGGACTAGCGGGGAGCTCTGGGGCCAACGTCCTGACTTTC. Translating it yields CAWSGLAGSSGANVLTF.

The V call is TRBV7-2, the J call TRBJ1-4; D is unclear. The germline V and J ends were trimmed by 1 base and 5 bases, with 8 bases remaining between them. The CDR3 contains 14 residues. Per germline, CDR1 SGHTA and CDR2 FQGNSA. DNA of the CDR3: TGTGCCAGCAGCTTAGGCAGGATGAATGAAAAACTGTTTTTT. Its translation: CASSLGRMNEKLFF.

With regard to this clone: The same CDR3 arises from other DNA sequences in this sample as well. The chain recombines TRBV18 with TRBJ2-7, with D unresolved. Germline values: CDR1 KGHSH, CDR2 LQKENI. The CDR3 has 13 residues. Trimming pared 0 bases from V and 0 bases from J, leaving 3 bases between. Written as DNA, the CDR3 is TGTGCCAGCTCACCACCCTCCTCCTACGAGCAGTACTTC. As protein: CASSPPSSYEQYF.